This TCR beta chain was profiled in a study of early T cells in non-severe SARS-CoV-2 infection. The wider study: Sequencing used unsorted whole-blood bulk RNA, so chains lack pairing.

This clonotype was picked up a small number of times. Its antigen remains unidentified. Study-level points and caveats: VDJdb matching favored anti-spike CD8 responses, missing private and CD4 specificities.

Individual cDNA molecules received unique molecular identifiers. TCRdb fed the 5' RACE reads into MiXCR, producing one record per CDR3 protein. Found here are approximately 50,000 distinct CDR3 sequences, about 9.3% of them singletons; the top ten hold about 15%. Germline CDR1 and CDR2: ENHRY and SYGVKD. Trimming stripped 9 bases from V and 3 bases from J, with 8 bases between. The CDR3 totals 11 residues. The sequence was obtained from an adult who was a healthcare worker with PCR-confirmed SARS-CoV-2 infection or an uninfected control (not recorded which). The chain couples TRBV10-3 to TRBJ1-2; a weak D match, TRBD1 (5 bases). The sequenced sample was whole blood. The CDR3, as DNA: TGTGCCATGGGGACGGACTATGGCTACACCTTC. It yields the protein CAMGTDYGYTF.